This TCR beta chain comes out of a study of T cell responses to AZD1222 COVID-19 vaccine. The wider study: It was second doses at about 4 or about 12 weeks that were pooled. Notes on the study in general: The study found Spike-specific TCR breadth and depth rose after two AZD1222 doses. Of the AZD1222 recipients, only 5 or 6 were seropositive at baseline. In the spike-specific TCR repertoire, nearly half reportedly target unmutated variant regions.

The protocol was immunoSEQ multiplex PCR, while the TCRdb copy is restricted to in-frame clones and leaves out a portion. The sample has about 99,000 clones, 88% seen once; the top ten hold about 20%. As to this clone: What it recognizes is unknown.

V lost 7 bases, J lost 0 bases, and 9 bases lay in between. The CDR3 length is 13 residues. CDR1 SNHLY and CDR2 FYNNEI come from the germline V gene. The sequence derives from an adult in good health. The gene calls are TRBV2 and TRBJ2-5; no definite D call. The sample in question was peripheral blood, obtained on day 0 of AZD1222 vaccination. The CDR3 sequence: CASKTAYQETQYF. DNA for the CDR3: TGTGCCAGCAAGACTGCATACCAAGAGACCCAGTACTTC.